These 17 T cell receptor beta chains share one sample of origin, sequenced in a study of response to subunit inactivated influenza vaccine. TCRdb recomputed calls from the RT-PCR reads with MiXCR, one row per CDR3 protein. The sample has about half a million distinct CDR3 sequences, approximately 10% seen once; the top ten hold over 9.5%. The specimen comprised PBMCs from blood, sampled roughly 47 days after vaccination. These TCRs come from a man aged 45-65 years who received an inactivated influenza vaccine.

This clonotype was detected many times. This chain uses TRBV3-1 with TRBJ1-2; a weak D match, TRBD1 (6 bases). This CDR3 is 13 amino acids long. Germline V gives CDR1 LGHDT, CDR2 YNNKEL (reference sequence). Trimming stripped 0 bases from V and 8 bases from J, with 10 bases between. In DNA, the CDR3 is TGTGCCAGCAGCCAAGAAGGGACAAGAGGCTACACCTTC. Amino acid sequence: CASSQEGTRGYTF.

The table lists this clonotype with a few counts. The J gene is TRBJ1-5, the V gene TRBV19; D uncertain. V shed 0 bases and J shed 4 bases, with 10 bases lying between them. Looked up from germline, CDR1 is LNHDA and CDR2 is SQIVND (reference sequence). This CDR3 has 15 residues. CDR3 nucleotide sequence: TGTGCCAGTAGTATAGATGTTCGACGGAATCAGCCCCAGCATTTT. Its translation: CASSIDVRRNQPQHF.

The rearrangement uses TRBV3-1 and TRBJ1-1; weak D call: TRBD1 (6 bases). This CDR3 comprises 15 residues. V lost 2 bases and J 6 bases, leaving 16 bases between the germline ends. The germline gives CDR1 LGHDT, CDR2 YNNKEL (reference sequence). The chain's CDR3 is CASSQIGMGASEAFF. CDR3 DNA: TGTGCCAGCAGCCAAATCGGCATGGGGGCCTCTGAAGCTTTCTTT.

V gene TRBV2 combines with J gene TRBJ1-4; a weak D match, TRBD1 (5 bases). The V end was cut by 6 bases, the J end by 4 bases, with 15 bases between. Germline V lookup: CDR1 SNHLY, CDR2 FYNNEI. CDR3 length equals 15 residues. CDR3 sequence reads: CASRTGTGNNEKLFF. The DNA for the CDR3 is TGTGCCAGCAGGACCGGGACGGGAAATAATGAAAAACTGTTTTTT.

Comment on this clonotype: The junction departs from germline at one end; a sequencing error may be responsible. The gene calls are TRBV4-3 and TRBJ2-3; 7 bases are a match to TRBD1. Germline lookup yields CDR1 LGHNA and CDR2 YSLEER. The CDR3 has 16 amino acids. This CDR3 reads CASSQVVGQAADTQFF. CDR3 sequence (DNA): TGCGCCAGCAGCCAAGTTGTCGGACAGGCGGCAGATACGCAGTTTTTT.

This clonotype appeared many times. The rearrangement uses TRBV18 and TRBJ1-4; maybe TRBD1 (6 bases). Trimming removed 4 bases from V and 5 bases from J, with 11 bases in between. CDR3 length: 14 amino acids. From germline, CDR1 is KGHSH and CDR2 LQKENI. CDR3: CASSRRDKNEKLFF. The CDR3 nucleotides read TGTGCCAGCTCACGACGGGACAAAAATGAAAAACTGTTTTTT. The full variable domain, rest sourced from reference TRBV18 and TRBJ1-4, is NAGVMQNPRHLVRRRGQEARLRCSPMKGHSHVYWYRQLPEEGLKFMVYLQKENIIDESGMPKERFSAEFPKEGPSILRIQQVVRGDSAAYFCASSRRDKNEKLFFGSGTQLSVL.

This clonotype was observed a few times. In nucleotides, the CDR3 is TGTGCCAGCAGCTTAGACTCATATATTAGATATGGCTACACCTTC. Translation gives CASSLDSYIRYGYTF. This sequence joins TRBV7-2 and TRBJ1-2, with D uncertain. Per the germline V gene, CDR1 is SGHTA and CDR2 is FQGNSA. This CDR3 has 15 residues. The V end lost 1 base, the J end lost 5 bases, and 14 bases lay between the germline ends.

This clonotype showed up many times. The J gene is TRBJ2-5, the V gene TRBV11-1; 9 nucleotides line up with TRBD2. The CDR3 runs to 17 residues. Germline CDR1 SGHAT, CDR2 FQDESV (reference sequence). The junction had 6 bases not matched to a gene; V was cut back by 0 bases and J by 1 base. The CDR3 sequence: CASSLAVAGALQETQYF. The CDR3 DNA reads TGTGCCAGCAGCTTAGCGGTAGCGGGAGCCCTCCAAGAGACCCAGTACTTC.

The V and J genes are TRBV5-4 and TRBJ1-1; D unresolved. Germline CDR1 is SGHNT and CDR2 is YYREEE (reference sequence). CDR3 length: 15 residues. V was pared by 2 bases and J by 0 bases, with 11 bases between. The CDR3 region has the DNA TGTGCCAGCAGCTTTGCCTCGGTCGTGAACACTGAAGCTTTCTTT. It codes for CASSFASVVNTEAFF.

This clonotype was detected many times. This chain joins TRBV6-5 and TRBJ2-4; 7 nucleotides align to TRBD1. Germline assignment: CDR1 MNHEY and CDR2 SVGAGI. The V segment lost 0 bases and the J segment 9 bases; nucleotides outside the gene matches: 5. This CDR3 spans 14 amino acids. The CDR3 sequence: CASSYSQGWAIQYF. DNA for the CDR3: TGTGCCAGCAGTTACTCACAGGGGTGGGCCATTCAGTACTTC.

This clonotype was observed a handful of times. CDR3 nucleotides: TGTGCCAGCAGCTTAGTCATCGGTTGGGGTGAAAAACTGTTTTTT. Translation: CASSLVIGWGEKLFF. V and J are TRBV7-2 and TRBJ1-4; the D is unclear. This CDR3 is 15 amino acids long. In germline, CDR1 is SGHTA, CDR2 FQGNSA. V lost 1 base and J 7 bases, leaving 13 bases between the germline ends.

The chain is built from TRBV7-9 and TRBJ2-1; 13 bases are shared with TRBD2. Germline CDR1 and CDR2: SEHNR and FQNEAQ (reference sequence). The CDR3 covers 14 residues. V was pared by 4 bases and J by 7 bases, with 1 base of the junction left unmatched. The CDR3 protein is CASSSTSGRNEQFF. CDR3 nucleotides: TGTGCCAGCAGCTCGACTAGCGGGAGGAATGAGCAGTTCTTC. The full variable domain, with the rest looked up from reference TRBV7-9 and TRBJ2-1, is DTGVSQNPRHKITKRGQNVTFRCDPISEHNRLYWYRQTLGQGPEFLTYFQNEAQLEKSRLLSDRFSAERPKGSFSTLEIQRTEQGDSAMYLCASSSTSGRNEQFFGPGTRLTVL.

This chain joins TRBV5-1 and TRBJ2-3; TRBD2 aligns across 10 bases. The V gene's germline CDR1 is SGHRS and CDR2 YFSETQ. The CDR3 length is 16 residues. V trimming: 3 bases; J trimming: 0 bases; junction bases outside the gene matches: 4. This chain's CDR3 is CASSSAGGGSTDTQYF. For the CDR3, the DNA is TGCGCCAGCAGCTCAGCGGGGGGGGGAAGCACAGATACGCAGTATTTT.

V usage is TRBV27 and J usage is TRBJ2-7; 14 bases match TRBD2. Germline values: CDR1 MNHEY, CDR2 SMNVEV (reference sequence). CDR3 length equals 15 residues. The V segment lost 5 bases and the J segment 5 bases; nucleotides outside the gene matches: 5. DNA for the CDR3: TGTGCCAGCAGTCTAACGGGACTAGCGGGGGACGAGCAGTACTTC. Residues: CASSLTGLAGDEQYF.

This clonotype was seen many times. V gene TRBV11-2 combines with J gene TRBJ1-1; D is perhaps TRBD1 (6 bases). This CDR3 spans 14 amino acids. The germline V gene encodes CDR1 SGHAT and CDR2 FQNNGV. The V end lost 5 bases, the J end lost 5 bases, and 15 bases lay between the germline ends. The chain's CDR3 is CASSTNGGQTEAFF. CDR3 bases: TGTGCCAGCAGCACAAATGGGGGGCAGACTGAAGCTTTCTTT.

This clonotype has a handful of counts. The genes are TRBV6-2 or TRBV6-3 and TRBJ1-5; 10 bases are shared with TRBD1. The junction had 6 bases not matched to a gene; V was cut back by 5 bases and J by 5 bases. In germline, CDR1 is MNHEY, CDR2 SVGEGT. The CDR3 runs to 15 residues. CDR3 residues: CASSRPGTGDQPQHF. In DNA, the CDR3 is TGTGCCAGCAGTCGACCCGGGACAGGGGATCAGCCCCAGCATTTT.

This clonotype was detected a few times. The gene calls are TRBV12-3 or TRBV12-4 and TRBJ1-2; D not resolved. The length of the CDR3 is 15 residues. V gave up 5 bases and J gave up 0 bases, with 13 bases separating them. CDR3 protein: CASSAPGRSNYGYTF. The CDR3 DNA reads TGTGCCAGCAGTGCTCCCGGACGGTCTAACTATGGCTACACCTTC.